These 19 T cell receptor beta chains were sequenced from one sample in a study of blood T cell repertoires in COVID-19. Using immunoSEQ multiplex PCR, the repertoire was profiled, and TCRdb retains in-frame clones only, with some absent. The sample carries about 24,000 clones, more than 75% recorded once. What was sequenced was peripheral blood. The receptors derive from a human donor with active COVID-19. The donor label of this sample is uncertain.

The CDR3 nucleotides are TGTGCCAGCAGTCAGGACCCCGGGACTAGCATCGACGATACGCAGTATTTT. Translated, it gives CASSQDPGTSIDDTQYF. The chain carries TRBV2 and TRBJ2-3, with 9 bases fitting TRBD2. Trimming cost V 5 bases and J 6 bases; bases outside gene matches: 15. The CDR3 has 17 residues. Per the germline V gene, CDR1 is SNHLY and CDR2 is FYNNEI.

The chain employs TRBV5-4 and TRBJ2-1, with D tentatively TRBD2 (7 bases). Germline V gene data show CDR1 as SGHNT and CDR2 as YYREEE (reference sequence). Trimming pared 0 bases from V and 7 bases from J, leaving 20 bases between. The CDR3 runs to 17 residues. As DNA, the CDR3 is TGTGCCAGCAGCTTGGTCGGCGGGGGCAAGATTTGGAATGAGCAGTTCTTC. It encodes CASSLVGGGKIWNEQFF.

The V gene is TRBV2, the J gene TRBJ2-1; 10 bases agree with TRBD2. With 10 bases clipped from V and 10 bases from J, the junction kept 7 bases outside the gene matches. This CDR3 is built from 12 residues. Germline CDR1 SNHLY, CDR2 FYNNEI. As DNA, the CDR3 is TGTGCCACCACGGGGACTAGCGAGGAGCAGTTCTTC. Its protein is CATTGTSEEQFF. Based on the CDR3 plus reference TRBV2 and TRBJ2-1, the full variable domain is EPEVTQTPSHQVTQMGQEVILRCVPISNHLYFYWYRQILGQKVEFLVSFYNNEISEKSEIFDDQFSVERPDGSNFTLKIRSTKLEDSAMYFCATTGTSEEQFFGPGTRLTVL.

This clone was found once. The CDR3 spells CASSLASSVSTYEQYF. The CDR3 coding sequence is TGTGCCAGCAGCTTAGCCTCTAGCGTAAGCACCTACGAGCAGTACTTC. The V gene is TRBV7-2, the J gene TRBJ2-7, with a possible D match to TRBD2 (6 bases). Germline loops: CDR1 SGHTA, CDR2 FQGNSA. The CDR3 loop spans 16 amino acids. V was pared by 0 bases and J by 2 bases, with 14 bases between.

The V call is TRBV6-2 or TRBV6-3, the J call TRBJ1-6; the D gene is possibly TRBD1 (6 bases). Germline CDR1 is MNHEY and CDR2 is SVGEGT. V was cut by 0 bases and J by 3 bases, with 9 bases left in between. The CDR3 has 16 amino acids. In nucleotides, the CDR3 is TGTGCCAGCAGTTACTCGAGGACAGTCTATAATTCACCCCTCCACTTT. Translation: CASSYSRTVYNSPLHF.

This clone was detected a few times. J is TRBJ2-7 and V is TRBV27; TRBD1 matches at 7 bases. This CDR3 region has 14 residues. From germline, CDR1 is MNHEY and CDR2 SMNVEV (reference sequence). J gave up 2 bases and V 2 bases, and 3 bases lay outside the gene matches. The CDR3 nucleotides read TGTGCCAGCAGTTTAGACAGGGTGGCCTACGAGCAGTACTTC. It translates to CASSLDRVAYEQYF.

The V and J genes are TRBV15 and TRBJ2-6; D call uncertain. The CDR3 has 15 amino acids. The V gene lost 0 bases and the J gene lost 4 bases, with 7 bases spanning the gap. Germline V lookup: CDR1 LNHNV, CDR2 YYDKDF (reference sequence). Here the CDR3 reads CATSRDMRGANVLTF. The CDR3 region has the DNA TGTGCCACCAGCAGAGATATGCGAGGGGCCAACGTCCTGACTTTC. Variable domain in full (rest from reference TRBV15 and TRBJ2-6): DAMVIQNPRYQVTQFGKPVTLSCSQTLNHNVMYWYQQKSSQAPKLLFHYYDKDFNNEADTPDNFQSRRPNTSFCFLDIRSPGLGDTAMYLCATSRDMRGANVLTFGAGSRLTVL.

The rearrangement links TRBV2 to TRBJ2-2; 8 nucleotides match TRBD1. The CDR3 loop spans 16 amino acids. CDR1 SNHLY and CDR2 FYNNEI come from the germline V gene. Losses at the gene ends were 3 bases for V and 7 bases for J; bases not matched to a gene: 10. The CDR3 loop reads CASSDIKDRDHGELFF. CDR3 nucleotides: TGTGCCAGCAGTGACATTAAGGACAGGGATCACGGGGAGCTGTTTTTT.

The chain recombines TRBV10-3 with TRBJ1-1; maybe TRBD1 (5 bases). The V gene's germline CDR1 is ENHRY and CDR2 SYGVKD. Trimming stripped 0 bases from V and 4 bases from J, with 9 bases between. CDR3 length: 14 residues. The CDR3 DNA reads TGTGCCATCAGTGAGTCAGGCGGGGCCACTGAAGCTTTCTTT. Translating gives CAISESGGATEAFF.

V and J are TRBV30 and TRBJ2-3; tentative D call: TRBD2 (5 bases). The CDR3 has 9 amino acids. Germline V gene sequence: CDR1 GTSNPN, CDR2 SVGIG (reference sequence). The DNA for the CDR3 is TGTGCTGCGGGAGATACGCAGTATTTT. Translated, it gives CAAGDTQYF. The full variable domain, in which reference TRBV30 and TRBJ2-3 provide the parts outside the CDR3, is SQTIHQWPATLVQPVGSPLSLECTVEGTSNPNLYWYRQAAGRGLQLLFYSVGIGQISSEVPQNLSASRPQDRQFILSSKKLLLSDSGFYLCAAGDTQYFGPGTRLTVL.

The chain joins TRBV12-3 or TRBV12-4 to TRBJ2-2, with TRBD2 identical over 7 bases. The CDR3 length is 13 residues. The V segment lost 2 bases and the J segment 8 bases; nucleotides outside the gene matches: 2. CDR3 loop: CASSLLGGGELFF. The CDR3 DNA follows: TGTGCCAGCAGTTTACTGGGAGGGGGGGAGCTGTTTTTT.

The V and J genes are TRBV18 and TRBJ2-3, with 7 bases fitting TRBD1. The CDR3 length is 16 residues. J was trimmed by 2 bases and V by 3 bases; bases with no gene match: 8. Germline-derived CDR1 and CDR2 are KGHSH and LQKENI. Written as DNA, the CDR3 is TGTGCCAGCTCACCCGGGACAGAGATTTACACAGATACGCAGTATTTT. As protein: CASSPGTEIYTDTQYF. Full variable domain (remainder filled in from reference TRBV18 and TRBJ2-3): NAGVMQNPRHLVRRRGQEARLRCSPMKGHSHVYWYRQLPEEGLKFMVYLQKENIIDESGMPKERFSAEFPKEGPSILRIQQVVRGDSAAYFCASSPGTEIYTDTQYFGPGTRLTVL.

The gene calls are TRBV6-2 or TRBV6-3 and TRBJ1-5, with D hard to call. Germline-derived CDR1 and CDR2 are MNHEY and SVGEGT. Trimming pared 0 bases from V and 9 bases from J, leaving 9 bases between. The CDR3 loop spans 13 amino acids. The CDR3 sequence: CASSYSAGRPQHF. The CDR3 coding sequence is TGTGCCAGCAGTTACTCTGCGGGAAGGCCCCAGCATTTT.

A few counts support this clone. Other DNA sequences in the sample encode the same CDR3. V usage is TRBV5-5 and J usage is TRBJ2-7; 9 bases fit TRBD1. V was clipped by 4 bases and J by 3 bases; unmatched bases: 8. From germline, CDR1 is SGHKS and CDR2 YYEKEE (reference sequence). The CDR3 runs 15 residues. This CDR3 reads CASSLAGTGIYEQYF. The CDR3 bases are TGTGCCAGCAGCCTGGCCGGGACAGGGATCTACGAGCAGTACTTC.

This chain connects TRBV5-1 to TRBJ2-2, with a tentative D call TRBD2 (5 bases). Looked up from germline, CDR1 is SGHRS and CDR2 is YFSETQ. This CDR3 is built from 14 residues. With 7 bases removed from V and 3 bases from J, the gap between germline ends came to 13 bases. The CDR3 region is CASREREHTGELFF. The CDR3 DNA reads TGCGCCAGCCGCGAAAGGGAGCACACCGGGGAGCTGTTTTTT.

This sequence joins TRBV12-5 and TRBJ1-1; a possible D gene is TRBD1 (5 bases). The CDR3 spans 17 residues. Trimming stripped 0 bases from V and 3 bases from J, with 17 bases between. Germline CDR1 reads LGHNT; CDR2 reads FRNRAP. The CDR3 coding sequence is TGTGCTAGTGGTTTGGTATGGGGAAGGGGTCGGGACACTGAAGCTTTCTTT. Translating it yields CASGLVWGRGRDTEAFF.

V usage is TRBV2 and J usage is TRBJ1-5; 8 nucleotides line up with TRBD1. The CDR3 is 15 residues long. J lost 4 bases, V lost 3 bases, and 5 bases had no gene match. Germline-derived CDR1 and CDR2 are SNHLY and FYNNEI. The CDR3 is CASSDSGTGNQPQHF. The CDR3 bases are TGTGCCAGCAGTGATTCCGGGACAGGAAATCAGCCCCAGCATTTT. Filled out from reference TRBV2 and TRBJ1-5, the complete variable domain reads EPEVTQTPSHQVTQMGQEVILRCVPISNHLYFYWYRQILGQKVEFLVSFYNNEISEKSEIFDDQFSVERPDGSNFTLKIRSTKLEDSAMYFCASSDSGTGNQPQHFGDGTRLSIL.

The chain combines TRBV19 with TRBJ2-3, with 8 bases matching TRBD2. The germline gives CDR1 LNHDA, CDR2 SQIVND (reference sequence). The CDR3 extends over 15 amino acids. With V trimmed by 5 bases and J by 3 bases, 7 bases remained unmatched. In DNA form, the CDR3 reads TGTGCCAGTAGTGTCGGACTAGCTTCGACAGATACGCAGTATTTT. Translating gives CASSVGLASTDTQYF.

The chain links TRBV6-1 to TRBJ1-5, with a possible D match to TRBD1 (5 bases). CDR1 and CDR2 from the germline V gene are MNHNS and SASEGT. Trimming took 7 bases from V and 4 from J, leaving 14 bases between them. The CDR3 length is 14 residues. In DNA form, the CDR3 reads TGTGCCAGCAACCAAGGGCAGGGTAATCAGCCCCAGCATTTT. Translated: CASNQGQGNQPQHF.